This T cell receptor beta chain emerged from a study of blood T cell repertoires in COVID-19. Assay used: immunoSEQ multiplex PCR; TCRdb lists only in-frame clones, some missing. The table includes approximately 260,000 clones, around 90% detected once. CDR1 SGHDT and CDR2 YYEEEE come from the germline V gene. V was cut by 4 bases and J by 7 bases, with 15 bases left in between. The CDR3 has 14 amino acids. This clonotype was sampled from a woman between 65 and 79 years old with COVID-19, enrolled during active disease. The sequencing input was peripheral blood. This chain links TRBV5-6 with TRBJ2-1; tentatively, D is TRBD1 (5 bases). The CDR3 loop is CASSTSRAWNEQFF. The CDR3 bases are TGTGCCAGCAGCACCTCCAGGGCCTGGAATGAGCAGTTCTTC.